The present T cell receptor (beta chain) was sequenced within a study of monozygotic twins with inflammatory bowel disease. The CDR3 spans 16 residues. The germline CDR1 and CDR2 sequences are MNHEY and SVGAGI. TCRdb reprocessed the 5' RACE reads, with one entry per CDR3 protein and no DNA. Its table records more than 300,000 distinct CDR3 sequences. The source material was blood. The sequence was collected from a human donor with ulcerative colitis or Crohn's disease, or a healthy co-twin of an affected twin (not recorded which). This rearrangement joins TRBV6-5 to TRBJ1-5. The CDR3 protein is CASSYSLFGVNQPQHF.